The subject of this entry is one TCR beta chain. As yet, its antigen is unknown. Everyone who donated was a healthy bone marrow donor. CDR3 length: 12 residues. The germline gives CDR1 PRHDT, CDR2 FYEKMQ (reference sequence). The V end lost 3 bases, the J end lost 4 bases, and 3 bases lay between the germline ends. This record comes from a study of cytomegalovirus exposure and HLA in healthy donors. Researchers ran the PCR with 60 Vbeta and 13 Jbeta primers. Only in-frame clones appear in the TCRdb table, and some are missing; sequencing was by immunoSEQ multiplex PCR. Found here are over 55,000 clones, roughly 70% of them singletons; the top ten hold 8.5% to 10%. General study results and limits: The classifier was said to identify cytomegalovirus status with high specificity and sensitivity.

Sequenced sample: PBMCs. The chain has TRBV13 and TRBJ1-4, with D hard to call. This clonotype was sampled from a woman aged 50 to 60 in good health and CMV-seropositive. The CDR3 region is CASSLRNEKLFF. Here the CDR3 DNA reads TGTGCCAGCAGCTTGCGTAATGAAAAACTGTTTTTT.